These T cell receptor beta chains were read from a single sample in a study of blood T cell repertoires in COVID-19. The data were produced by immunoSEQ multiplex PCR, yet TCRdb's version contains in-frame clones alone and is incomplete. The sample includes about 320,000 clones, roughly 85% seen only once; the top ten take around 7.2%. Sequenced input: peripheral blood. The receptor source for this set is a human donor in a cohort sampled during active COVID-19. Each CDR3 is given with its conserved first and last residue.

j_gene | v_gene | CDR3aa
TRBJ2-3 | TRBV11-2 | CASSSGDRGYTDTQYF
TRBJ2-1 | TRBV3-1/TRBV3-2 | CASSQGRSYEQFF
TRBJ1-1 | TRBV18 | CASSLRQGLNTEAFF
TRBJ2-7 | TRBV5-4 | CASSSAGTVNEQYF
TRBJ1-1 | TRBV30 | CAWGQGSEAFF
TRBJ1-2 | TRBV13 | CASSSGQADYGYTF
TRBJ2-7 | TRBV19 | CASSIGPTGYYEQYF
TRBJ1-4 | TRBV9 | CASSPLGTGNEKLFF
TRBJ1-4 | TRBV19 | CATNDGLVFF
TRBJ1-2 | TRBV12-3/TRBV12-4 | CASSFGGADGYTF
TRBJ2-7 | TRBV10-1 | CASSESGGVYEQYF
TRBJ1-6 | TRBV7-9 | CASSHRDPNYNSPLHF
TRBJ1-5 | TRBV19 | CASRRQGRGNQPQHF
TRBJ1-2 | TRBV5-1 | CASSSDDRIGYTF
TRBJ1-1 | TRBV9 | CASSVSGGATEAFF
TRBJ1-1 | TRBV30 | CAWSLSTEAFF
TRBJ2-5 | TRBV5-1 | CASSLDRGLQETQYF
TRBJ1-2 | TRBV10-3 | CAITRTALSYGYTF
TRBJ1-5 | TRBV27 | CASSFVGRAQHF
TRBJ2-1 | TRBV19 | CASSRPFLAGYSYNEQFF
TRBJ2-3 | TRBV5-1 | CASCGGTSTDTQYF
TRBJ2-7 | TRBV13 | CASSLGTGGNYEQYF
TRBJ1-2 | TRBV5-1 | CASSLDRGRYGYTF
TRBJ1-1 | TRBV11-1 | CASSLVTGDTEAFF
TRBJ1-3 | TRBV6-6 | CASRAFGERGNTIYF
TRBJ2-1 | TRBV5-6 | CASSYGQLFEQFF
TRBJ2-7 | TRBV2 | CASSDIGSWQSYEQYF
TRBJ1-1 | TRBV11-2 | CASSPPSGGGIEAFF
TRBJ2-5 | TRBV10-3 | CAIRTSGGVGKETQYF
TRBJ1-5 | TRBV6-5 | CASSYSAEDQPQHF
TRBJ2-7 | TRBV6-1 | CASSEVNRPEQYF
TRBJ2-7 | TRBV11-2 | CASSPRGDPGSKQYF
TRBJ2-7 | TRBV9 | CASSADDRGDEQYF
TRBJ1-5 | TRBV5-4 | CASRLMGSHQPQHF
TRBJ2-1 | TRBV9 | CASSVKGQGIYEQFF
TRBJ1-1 | TRBV21-1 | CASSESGVEAFF
TRBJ1-1 | TRBV27 | CASSLATGTRTEAFF
TRBJ1-1 | TRBV10-1 | CASSTGTGLWNTEAFF
TRBJ2-1 | TRBV5-1 | CASSLGGGEEQFF
TRBJ2-3 | TRBV7-9 | CASRPGGWTDTQYF
TRBJ2-1 | TRBV7-9 | CASSPRSEQFF
TRBJ2-5 | TRBV19 | CASSTQIDRIETQYF
TRBJ2-7 | TRBV2 | CASRGDSDYEQYF
TRBJ2-5 | TRBV5-1 | CASSLTGEETQYF
TRBJ2-6 | TRBV19 | CASTRGQSNYSSGANVLTF
TRBJ2-7 | TRBV25-1 | CASSVESDRARGEQYF
TRBJ1-6 | TRBV7-9 | CASSSSGQGISPLHF
TRBJ2-5 | TRBV30 | CAWRPGQGGGETQYF
TRBJ2-6 | TRBV7-9 | CASSFISASGANVLTF
TRBJ2-7 | TRBV7-9 | CASSLEGRAYEQYF
TRBJ2-7 | TRBV6-5 | CASRTGGDSYEQYF
TRBJ1-6 | TRBV27 | CASSLISTGVNSPLHF
TRBJ2-1 | TRBV11-2 | CASSARYGQNEQFF